These 26 T cell receptor beta chains originate from one sample sequenced in a study of blood T cell repertoires in COVID-19 (dated by TCRdb to 2018 to 2021). The method behind the library was the immunoSEQ multiplex PCR assay. TCRdb re-hosts the immuneACCESS table, in-frame sequences only. Its copies lack some clones; in the studies checked, an unresolved V gene accounts for under half of them, and the cause for the rest is not known. This sample gives some 150,000 clones in total; more than 70% of them show up just once. The ten largest clones capture 1.5% to 2% of the sample. The sequencing sample was made of peripheral blood. All receptors come from a human donor in a cohort sampled during active COVID-19.

The chain joins TRBV10-2 to TRBJ1-1; 11 bases agree with TRBD1. Germline V gene lookup returns CDR1 WSHSY and CDR2 SAAADI. This CDR3 contains 14 residues. V shed 8 bases, J shed 0 bases, and the junction held 2 bases outside the gene matches. CDR3 region: CASGTGGVNTEAFF. The CDR3 bases are TGCGCCAGCGGGACAGGGGGAGTGAACACTGAAGCTTTCTTT.

This clone appeared a single time. J is TRBJ2-7 and V is TRBV6-1; D gene uncertain. CDR1 and CDR2 (germline): MNHNS, SASEGT. Trimming stripped 2 bases from V and 2 bases from J, with 4 bases between. This CDR3 region has 12 residues. The chain's CDR3 is CASSELPYEQYF. CDR3 nucleotides: TGTGCCAGCAGTGAACTCCCCTACGAGCAGTACTTC.

Only a few counts were recorded for this clone. The V call is TRBV12-3 or TRBV12-4, the J call TRBJ1-6, with a possible D match to TRBD1 (5 bases). This CDR3 has 13 residues. Trimming stripped 7 bases from V and 9 bases from J, with 13 bases between. CDR3 region: CASTQGSLSPLHF. The CDR3 coding sequence is TGTGCCAGCACCCAGGGATCACTTTCACCCCTCCACTTT.

V usage is TRBV7-2 and J usage is TRBJ2-7, with D perhaps matching TRBD1 (6 bases). V was trimmed by 4 bases and J by 0 bases, leaving 16 bases between them. CDR1 and CDR2 (germline): SGHTA, FQGNSA. The CDR3 has 16 amino acids. Here the CDR3 reads CASSSQGRRGSYEQYF. The CDR3 DNA follows: TGTGCCAGCAGCTCTCAGGGGCGCAGGGGCTCCTACGAGCAGTACTTC.

The chain carries TRBV6-4 and TRBJ1-1, with no clear D. Germline V gives CDR1 MRHNA, CDR2 SNTAGT. This CDR3 has 13 residues. The V gene lost 4 bases and the J gene lost 0 bases, with 6 bases spanning the gap. The CDR3 DNA is TGTGCCAGCAGTGCCAGATTGAACACTGAAGCTTTCTTT. Protein sequence: CASSARLNTEAFF.

This chain uses TRBV5-1 with TRBJ2-2; D is perhaps TRBD2 (6 bases). Germline V gene data show CDR1 as SGHRS and CDR2 as YFSETQ. Trimming took 2 bases from V and 1 from J, leaving 9 bases between them. This CDR3 region has 15 residues. The CDR3, as DNA: TGCGCCAGCAGCTTCGGAGCGGGGAACACCGGGGAGCTGTTTTTT. It specifies CASSFGAGNTGELFF.

The rearrangement uses TRBV4-1 and TRBJ1-1; no definite D call. This CDR3 is 15 amino acids long. With 4 bases removed from V and 6 bases from J, the gap between germline ends came to 18 bases. Germline CDR1 is MGHRA and CDR2 is YSYEKL. The CDR3 bases are TGCGCCAGCAGCCCCTCGGGCCTTGGGCGGGCTGAAGCTTTCTTT. This codes for CASSPSGLGRAEAFF.

The chain uses TRBV9 and TRBJ1-2, with D perhaps TRBD1 (5 bases). V was shortened by 0 bases and J by 3 bases, with 12 bases between the two germline ends. Germline V CDR1 and CDR2: SGDLS, YYNGEE. The CDR3 contains 15 residues. The CDR3 DNA sequence: TGTGCCAGCAGCGTAGGCAGGGCGGTGGACTATGGCTACACCTTC. Its protein product is CASSVGRAVDYGYTF.

The rearrangement uses TRBV30 and TRBJ1-6, with 7 nucleotides matching TRBD1. Germline CDR1 is GTSNPN and CDR2 is SVGIG (reference sequence). This CDR3 spans 14 amino acids. V was clipped by 5 bases and J by 10 bases; unmatched bases: 11. CDR3 sequence: CAWQYRGGDSPLHF. CDR3 nucleotide sequence: TGTGCCTGGCAGTACAGGGGAGGAGACTCACCCCTCCACTTT.

The CDR3 DNA sequence: TGTGCCAGCACCACTGGACAGGGACAGTACGAGCAGTACTTC. This encodes CASTTGQGQYEQYF. This chain links TRBV6-5 with TRBJ2-7; TRBD1 matches 8 bases. The CDR3 extends over 14 amino acids. Germline lookup yields CDR1 MNHEY and CDR2 SVGAGI. V was pared by 7 bases and J by 4 bases, with 9 bases of the junction left unmatched.

The chain couples TRBV6-2 or TRBV6-3 to TRBJ2-3, with D possibly TRBD1 on 6 matching bases. The CDR3 has 16 residues. Germline V gives CDR1 MNHEY, CDR2 SVGEGT. V was shortened by 0 bases and J by 8 bases, with 18 bases between the two germline ends. DNA of the CDR3: TGTGCCAGCAGTTACTCTCGGGACACACAAGGTGGTACGCAGTATTTT. Residues: CASSYSRDTQGGTQYF.

The rearrangement links TRBV28 to TRBJ1-5, with D maybe TRBD1 (5 bases). V lost 1 base to trimming and J lost 0 bases, with 10 bases between them. CDR3 length: 16 amino acids. Germline loops: CDR1 MDHEN, CDR2 SYDVKM. CDR3 nucleotide sequence: TGTGCCAGCAGTTTATATGCCAGGGATAGCAATCAGCCCCAGCATTTT. This gives the protein CASSLYARDSNQPQHF.

The rearrangement links TRBV12-3 or TRBV12-4 to TRBJ2-1, with D possibly matching TRBD2 (7 bases). This CDR3 has 13 residues. Between the trimmed V and J ends, which lost 10 bases and 10 bases, there was a span of 20 bases. The CDR3 DNA sequence: TGTGCCACACAGCTAGGGGGGGGGACCGAGCAGTTCTTC. This encodes CATQLGGGTEQFF.

The gene calls are TRBV3-1 (or the pseudogene TRBV3-2) and TRBJ1-2; a possible D gene is TRBD1 (5 bases). The CDR3 length is 15 residues. Germline values: CDR1 LGHDT, CDR2 YNNKEL (reference sequence). V lost 3 bases to trimming and J lost 5 bases, with 16 bases between them. The CDR3 sequence: CASSQGGSGPYGYTF. The CDR3 DNA follows: TGTGCCAGCAGCCAGGGAGGGTCAGGGCCTTATGGCTACACCTTC.

The rearrangement links TRBV2 to TRBJ1-1, with D maybe TRBD1 (5 bases). There are 16 residues in the CDR3. Germline-derived CDR1 and CDR2 are SNHLY and FYNNEI. Trimming removed 5 bases at V and 0 bases at J, with 16 bases between. The CDR3: CASSTGGGFMNTEAFF. Written as DNA, the CDR3 is TGTGCCAGCAGTACAGGTGGGGGGTTTATGAACACTGAAGCTTTCTTT.

The chain joins TRBV29-1 to TRBJ1-4, with unresolved D. Per germline, CDR1 SQVTM and CDR2 ANQGSEA. V lost 6 bases and J lost 8, with 10 bases in between. This CDR3 region has 11 residues. CDR3 amino acids: CSVHNNEKLFF. The CDR3 DNA follows: TGCAGCGTGCATAACAACGAAAAACTGTTTTTT. The variable domain in full, with the rest retrieved from reference TRBV29-1 and TRBJ1-4, is SAVISQKPSRDICQRGTSLTIQCQVDSQVTMMFWYRQQPGQSLTLIATANQGSEATYESGFVIDKFPISRPNLTFSTLTVSNMSPEDSSIYLCSVHNNEKLFFGSGTQLSVL.

The J gene is TRBJ2-2, the V gene TRBV2; TRBD2 might be the D (7 bases). This CDR3 is 16 amino acids long. The V gene's germline CDR1 is SNHLY and CDR2 FYNNEI. The V and J ends lost 7 bases and 1 base respectively, with 16 bases between them. The CDR3 sequence is CASTKEGGKNTGELFF. The CDR3 DNA sequence: TGTGCCAGCACCAAGGAGGGGGGGAAGAACACCGGGGAGCTGTTTTTT.

As for this clone: At one of its ends the junction is not consistent with the germline gene, which may arise from a read error. V and J are TRBV5-1 and TRBJ2-7; perhaps TRBD1 as D (6 bases). The germline V gene has CDR1 SGHRS and CDR2 YFSETQ. There are 14 residues in the CDR3. CDR3 nucleotide sequence: TGCGCCAGCAGCTCCGGACAGTCCACGTACGTGCAGTACTTC. It encodes CASSSGQSTYVQYF.

V gene TRBV7-2 combines with J gene TRBJ2-5, with a tentative D call TRBD1 (6 bases). The V end was cut by 0 bases, the J end by 2 bases, with 7 bases between. CDR1 is SGHTA and CDR2 is FQGNSA in the germline V gene. The CDR3 totals 14 residues. CDR3: CASSLARGQETQYF. The DNA of the CDR3 is TGTGCCAGCAGCTTAGCGAGGGGGCAAGAGACCCAGTACTTC.

The rearrangement links TRBV15 to TRBJ1-5; D remains unclear. Germline V gene sequence: CDR1 LNHNV, CDR2 YYDKDF (reference sequence). Between the trimmed V and J ends, which lost 1 base and 7 bases, there was a span of 14 bases. This CDR3 contains 15 residues. Written as DNA, the CDR3 is TGTGCCACCAGCAGAGGAGGCGGGGTGGGGCAGCCCCAGCATTTT. This gives the protein CATSRGGGVGQPQHF.

J is TRBJ1-6 and V is TRBV19, with D perhaps TRBD1 (6 bases). Trimming took 6 bases from V and 6 from J, leaving 9 bases between them. The germline V gene encodes CDR1 LNHDA and CDR2 SQIVND (reference sequence). The CDR3 length is 13 residues. The CDR3 coding sequence is TGTGCCAGTAGGGACAGAGCTAATTCACCCCTCCACTTT. As protein: CASRDRANSPLHF.

The chain employs TRBV6-5 and TRBJ2-3; 7 bases match TRBD1. The CDR3 has 16 residues. CDR1 and CDR2 from the germline V gene are MNHEY and SVGAGI. V lost 4 bases to trimming and J lost 0 bases; unmatched junction nucleotides: 7. Written as DNA, the CDR3 is TGTGCCAGCAGTTCCGACCGGGACAGTAGCACAGATACGCAGTATTTT. Protein: CASSSDRDSSTDTQYF.

For this clone: At one end, the junction sequence differs from germline, possibly due to a read error. The V call is TRBV5-1, the J call TRBJ2-7, with 8 bases identical to TRBD2. The CDR3 has 14 amino acids. Germline V gene lookup returns CDR1 SGHRS and CDR2 YFSETQ. The CDR3 loop is CARRPGGGGYEQYF. As DNA, the CDR3 is TGCGCCCGCAGACCCGGGGGGGGCGGGTACGAGCAGTACTTC. Based on the CDR3 plus reference TRBV5-1 and TRBJ2-7, the full variable domain is KAGVTQTPRYLIKTRGQQVTLSCSPISGHRSVSWYQQTPGQGLQFLFEYFSETQRNKGNFPGRFSGRQFSNSRSEMNVSTLELGDSALYLCARRPGGGGYEQYFGPGTRLTVT.

The genes are TRBV2 and TRBJ1-2, with TRBD1 as a possible D gene (6 bases). The germline gives CDR1 SNHLY, CDR2 FYNNEI. The CDR3 has 15 residues. The V gene lost 3 bases and the J gene lost 2 bases, with 13 bases spanning the gap. CDR3 sequence: CASSEDSRGNYGYTF. The CDR3 DNA is TGTGCCAGCAGTGAGGACAGCCGGGGAAACTATGGCTACACCTTC. Full variable domain (remainder filled in from reference TRBV2 and TRBJ1-2): EPEVTQTPSHQVTQMGQEVILRCVPISNHLYFYWYRQILGQKVEFLVSFYNNEISEKSEIFDDQFSVERPDGSNFTLKIRSTKLEDSAMYFCASSEDSRGNYGYTFGSGTRLTVV.

The rearrangement joins TRBV15 to TRBJ2-4; D might be TRBD2 (6 bases). V was trimmed by 4 bases and J by 9 bases, leaving 16 bases between them. The CDR3 consists of 14 residues. Per germline, CDR1 LNHNV and CDR2 YYDKDF (reference sequence). CDR3 DNA sequence: TGTGCCACCAGCACTGGGAGCGTGGGGGGCATTCAGTACTTC. Translating it yields CATSTGSVGGIQYF.

V is TRBV2 and J is TRBJ2-1; the D gene is possibly TRBD2 (5 bases). The CDR3 consists of 13 residues. V was cut by 2 bases and J by 8 bases, with 10 bases left in between. Germline loops: CDR1 SNHLY, CDR2 FYNNEI. The CDR3 DNA follows: TGTGCCAGCAGTGAACTAAACGGGGATGAGCAGTTCTTC. This gives the protein CASSELNGDEQFF.